The source of this T cell receptor beta chain is a study of shared clonotypes between healthy human individuals. Germline V lookup: CDR1 MNHEY, CDR2 SMNVEV (reference sequence). The CDR3 length is 15 residues. V lost 4 bases and J lost 3; bases outside the gene matches: 4. Naive CD8 isolation took CD45RO-negative cells positively selected for CCR7 and excluded terminally differentiated effector memory CD45RA+ cells. Here immunoSEQ multiplex PCR was the method, and the copy in TCRdb shows in-frame clones only, minus some. The data show about 2.1 million clones, over 85% seen once. The V and J genes are TRBV27 and TRBJ2-1; 9 bases map to TRBD2. The sequenced sample was naive CD8+ T cells from PBMCs. This receptor was taken from a man between 18 and 29 years old in good health. Some clones in this sample may be carry-over from other donors' samples. The CDR3: CASSSYSGSYNEQFF. For the CDR3, the DNA is TGTGCCAGCAGTTCCTATAGCGGGAGCTACAATGAGCAGTTCTTC.